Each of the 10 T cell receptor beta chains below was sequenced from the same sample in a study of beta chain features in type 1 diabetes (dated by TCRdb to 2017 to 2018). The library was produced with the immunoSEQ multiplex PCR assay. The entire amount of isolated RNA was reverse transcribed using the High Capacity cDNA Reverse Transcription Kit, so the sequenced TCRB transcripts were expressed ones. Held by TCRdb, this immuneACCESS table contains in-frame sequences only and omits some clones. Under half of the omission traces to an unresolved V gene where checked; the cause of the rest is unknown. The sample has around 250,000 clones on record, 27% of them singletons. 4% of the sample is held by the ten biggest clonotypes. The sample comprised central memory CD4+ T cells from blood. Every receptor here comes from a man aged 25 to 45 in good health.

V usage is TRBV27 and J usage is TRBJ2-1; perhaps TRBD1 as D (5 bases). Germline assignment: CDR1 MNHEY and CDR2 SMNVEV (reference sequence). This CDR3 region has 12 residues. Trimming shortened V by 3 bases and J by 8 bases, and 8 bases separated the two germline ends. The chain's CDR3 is CASSFMGHEQFF. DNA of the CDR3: TGTGCCAGCAGTTTCATGGGGCATGAGCAGTTCTTC.

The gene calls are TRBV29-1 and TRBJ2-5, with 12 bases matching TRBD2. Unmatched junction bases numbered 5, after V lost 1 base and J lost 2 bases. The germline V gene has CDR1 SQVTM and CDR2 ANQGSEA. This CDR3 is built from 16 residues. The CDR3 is CSVEGGGLAGQETQYF. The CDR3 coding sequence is TGCAGCGTTGAAGGGGGCGGACTAGCGGGGCAAGAGACCCAGTACTTC.

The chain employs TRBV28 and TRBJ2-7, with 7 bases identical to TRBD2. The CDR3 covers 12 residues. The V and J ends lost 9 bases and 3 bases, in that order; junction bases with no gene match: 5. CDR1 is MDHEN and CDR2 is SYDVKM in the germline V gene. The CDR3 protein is CASASGGYEQYF. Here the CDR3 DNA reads TGTGCCAGTGCTAGCGGAGGCTACGAGCAGTACTTC.

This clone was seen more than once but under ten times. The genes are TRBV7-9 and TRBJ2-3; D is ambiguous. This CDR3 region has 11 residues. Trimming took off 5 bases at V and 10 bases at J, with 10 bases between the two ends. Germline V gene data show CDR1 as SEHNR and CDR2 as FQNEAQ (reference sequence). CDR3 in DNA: TGTGCCAGCAGCCCTTCATTGGCGCAGTATTTT. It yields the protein CASSPSLAQYF. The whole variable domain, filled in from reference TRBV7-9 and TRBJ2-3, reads DTGVSQNPRHKITKRGQNVTFRCDPISEHNRLYWYRQTLGQGPEFLTYFQNEAQLEKSRLLSDRFSAERPKGSFSTLEIQRTEQGDSAMYLCASSPSLAQYFGPGTRLTVL.

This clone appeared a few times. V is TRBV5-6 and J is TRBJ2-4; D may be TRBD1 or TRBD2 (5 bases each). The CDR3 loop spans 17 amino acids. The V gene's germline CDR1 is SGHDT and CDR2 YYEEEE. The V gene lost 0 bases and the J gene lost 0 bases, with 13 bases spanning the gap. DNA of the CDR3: TGTGCCAGCAGCTTGGCCCGCAGGGACGGAGCCAAAAACATTCAGTACTTC. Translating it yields CASSLARRDGAKNIQYF.

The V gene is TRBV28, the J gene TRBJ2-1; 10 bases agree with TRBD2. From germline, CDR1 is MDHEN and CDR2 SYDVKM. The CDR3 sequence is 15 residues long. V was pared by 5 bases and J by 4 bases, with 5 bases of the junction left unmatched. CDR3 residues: CASSQTSGPYNEQFF. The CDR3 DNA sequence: TGTGCCAGCAGTCAGACTAGCGGGCCATACAATGAGCAGTTCTTC.

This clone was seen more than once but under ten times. This chain's CDR3 is CASSKEGGTGNF. DNA for the CDR3: TGTGCCAGCAGCAAAGAGGGCGGGACAGGCAACTTC. The gene calls are TRBV21-1 and TRBJ2-5; the table calls TRBD1, which could not be checked here. TRBV21-1 is a pseudogene locus. The CDR3 is 12 residues long.

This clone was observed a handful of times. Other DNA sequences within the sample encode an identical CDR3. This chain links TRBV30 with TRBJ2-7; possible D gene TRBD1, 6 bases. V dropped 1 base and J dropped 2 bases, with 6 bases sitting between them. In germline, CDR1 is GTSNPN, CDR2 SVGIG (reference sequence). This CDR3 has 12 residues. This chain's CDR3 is CAWSDRAYEQYF. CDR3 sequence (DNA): TGTGCCTGGAGTGACAGGGCCTACGAGCAGTACTTC.

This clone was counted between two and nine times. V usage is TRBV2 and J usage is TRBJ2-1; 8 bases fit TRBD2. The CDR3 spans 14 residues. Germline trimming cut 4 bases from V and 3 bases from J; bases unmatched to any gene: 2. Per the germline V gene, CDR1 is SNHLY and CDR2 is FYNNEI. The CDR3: CASSGSGNYNEQFF. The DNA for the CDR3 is TGTGCCAGCAGTGGTAGCGGGAACTACAATGAGCAGTTCTTC.

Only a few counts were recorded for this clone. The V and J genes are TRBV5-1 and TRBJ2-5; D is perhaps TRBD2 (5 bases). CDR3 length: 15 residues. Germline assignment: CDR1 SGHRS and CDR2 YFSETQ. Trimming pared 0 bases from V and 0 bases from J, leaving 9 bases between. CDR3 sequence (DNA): TGCGCCAGCAGCTTGGGACACGGGGACCAAGAGACCCAGTACTTC. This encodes CASSLGHGDQETQYF.